The clone carrying this T cell receptor (beta chain) was seen once. CDR1 MNHEY and CDR2 SVGAGI come from the germline V gene. Trimming shortened V by 7 bases and J by 5 bases, and 11 bases separated the two germline ends. The CDR3 contains 12 residues. These data belong to a study of blood T cell repertoires in COVID-19. Method: immunoSEQ multiplex PCR; TCRdb's copy keeps in-frame clones and lacks some. The sample shows hundreds of thousands of clones, around 83% of them seen only once. The rearrangement uses TRBV6-5 and TRBJ1-2; no clear D gene. This TCR derives from a woman aged 60-70 years with active or convalescent COVID-19. Sequencing used peripheral blood. CDR3 DNA: TGTGCCAGCACGGCAGGTTCTTATGGCTACACCTTC. It specifies CASTAGSYGYTF.